What follows are 3 T cell receptor beta chains derived from one specimen sequenced in a study of T cells in lung cancer brain metastases. Sequencing was performed with immunoSEQ multiplex PCR; in TCRdb, only in-frame clones are kept and a portion is missing. Altogether approximately 5,100 clones are present, 75% to 90% being singletons, with the ten largest covering about 6.2%. Sequencing was performed on tumor tissue from a brain metastasis. Source of these receptors: a middle-aged man with non-small cell lung cancer that had spread to the brain.

This chain joins TRBV2 and TRBJ1-5; no reliable D call. Per germline, CDR1 SNHLY and CDR2 FYNNEI. The CDR3 loop spans 13 amino acids. V was pared by 4 bases and J by 0 bases, with 4 bases between. CDR3 bases: TGTGCCAGCAGTGTTGATAGCAATCAGCCCCAGCATTTT. Protein product: CASSVDSNQPQHF. Combining the CDR3 with reference TRBV2 and TRBJ1-5 gives the whole variable domain EPEVTQTPSHQVTQMGQEVILRCVPISNHLYFYWYRQILGQKVEFLVSFYNNEISEKSEIFDDQFSVERPDGSNFTLKIRSTKLEDSAMYFCASSVDSNQPQHFGDGTRLSIL.

V and J are TRBV19 and TRBJ1-1; 10 nucleotides align to TRBD1. The V gene end was trimmed by 7 bases and the J gene end by 8 bases; junction bases not matched to a gene: 10. This CDR3 spans 14 amino acids. Germline values: CDR1 LNHDA, CDR2 SQIVND (reference sequence). CDR3 in amino acids: CASKSGQGSREAFF. The CDR3 DNA reads TGTGCCAGTAAGTCGGGACAGGGGTCAAGAGAAGCTTTCTTT.

The J gene is TRBJ1-1, the V gene TRBV7-9, with 10 bases identical to TRBD1. Trimming took 1 base from V and 3 from J; bases not matched to a gene: 2. CDR1 and CDR2 (germline): SEHNR, FQNEAQ (reference sequence). CDR3 length: 15 residues. CDR3 bases: TGTGCCAGCAGCTTAGGGACAGGGGGTGACACTGAAGCTTTCTTT. It specifies CASSLGTGGDTEAFF.